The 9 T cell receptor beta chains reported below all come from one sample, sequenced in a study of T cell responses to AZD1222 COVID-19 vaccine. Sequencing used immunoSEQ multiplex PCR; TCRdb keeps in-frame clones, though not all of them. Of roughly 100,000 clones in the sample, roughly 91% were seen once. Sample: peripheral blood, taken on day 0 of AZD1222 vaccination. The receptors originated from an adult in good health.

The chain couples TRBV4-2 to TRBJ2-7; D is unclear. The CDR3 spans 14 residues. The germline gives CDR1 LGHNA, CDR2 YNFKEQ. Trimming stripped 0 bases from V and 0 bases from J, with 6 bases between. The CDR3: CASSQDIRSYEQYF. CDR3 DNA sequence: TGTGCCAGCAGCCAAGATATCCGCTCCTACGAGCAGTACTTC.

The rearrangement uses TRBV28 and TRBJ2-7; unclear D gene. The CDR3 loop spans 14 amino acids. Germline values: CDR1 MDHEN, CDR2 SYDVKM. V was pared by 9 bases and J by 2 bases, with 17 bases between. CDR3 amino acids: CASSKVGPTYEQYF. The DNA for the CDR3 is TGTGCCAGTTCGAAAGTCGGCCCTACCTACGAGCAGTACTTC.

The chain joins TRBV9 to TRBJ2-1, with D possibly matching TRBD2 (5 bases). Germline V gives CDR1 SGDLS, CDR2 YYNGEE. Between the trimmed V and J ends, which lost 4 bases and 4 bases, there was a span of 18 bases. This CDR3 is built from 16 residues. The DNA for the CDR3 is TGTGCCAGCAGCCCAACAAGCCCGTCGGGGTACAATGAGCAGTTCTTC. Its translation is CASSPTSPSGYNEQFF.

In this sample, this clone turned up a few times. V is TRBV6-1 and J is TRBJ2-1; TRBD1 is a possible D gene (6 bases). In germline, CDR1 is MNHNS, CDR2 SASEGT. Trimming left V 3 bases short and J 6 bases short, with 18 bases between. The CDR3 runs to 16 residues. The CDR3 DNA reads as TGTGCCAGCAGTGAGATGGGTAGGGGGATGAGCAATGAGCAGTTCTTC. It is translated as CASSEMGRGMSNEQFF.

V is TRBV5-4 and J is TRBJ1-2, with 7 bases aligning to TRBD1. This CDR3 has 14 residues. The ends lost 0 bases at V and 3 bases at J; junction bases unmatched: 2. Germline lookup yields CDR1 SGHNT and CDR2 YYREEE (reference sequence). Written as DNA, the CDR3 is TGTGCCAGCAGCTTGGTTCAGGGGGACTATGGCTACACCTTC. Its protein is CASSLVQGDYGYTF.

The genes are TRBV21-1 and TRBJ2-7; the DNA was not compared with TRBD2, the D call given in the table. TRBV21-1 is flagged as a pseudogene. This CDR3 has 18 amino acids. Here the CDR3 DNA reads TGTGCCAGCAGCAAAGTGAGTGTGGGGGGAAGTCCCTGCTACGAGCAGTACTTC. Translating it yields CASSKVSVGGSPCYEQYF.

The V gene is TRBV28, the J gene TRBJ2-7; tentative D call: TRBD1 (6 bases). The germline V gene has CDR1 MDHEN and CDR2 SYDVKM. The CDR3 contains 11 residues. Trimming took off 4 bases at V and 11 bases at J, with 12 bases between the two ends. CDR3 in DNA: TGTGCCAGCAGTTCAGGACAGCTTGAGTACTTC. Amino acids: CASSSGQLEYF.

The CDR3 protein is CSIAGTSPSNEQFF. As DNA, the CDR3 is TGCAGCATTGCGGGGACTAGCCCCTCCAATGAGCAGTTCTTC. The chain recombines TRBV29-1 with TRBJ2-1; 9 nucleotides line up with TRBD2. V was clipped by 8 bases and J by 6 bases; unmatched bases: 11. The CDR3 has 14 residues. Germline V gene lookup returns CDR1 SQVTM and CDR2 ANQGSEA.

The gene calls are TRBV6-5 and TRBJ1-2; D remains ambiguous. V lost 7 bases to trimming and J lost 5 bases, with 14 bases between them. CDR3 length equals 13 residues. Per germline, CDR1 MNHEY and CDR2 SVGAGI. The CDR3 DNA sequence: TGTGCCAGCACTCCTGCCGCCGCTTATGGCTACACCTTC. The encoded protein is CASTPAAAYGYTF.